Shown below are 8 T cell receptor beta chains from a single sample sequenced in a study of shared clonotypes between healthy human individuals. The protocol was immunoSEQ multiplex PCR, while the TCRdb copy is restricted to in-frame clones and leaves out a portion. The data show under 1,100,000 clones, with more than 65% seen just once and about 1.5% held by the top ten. The sample comprised memory CD4+ T cells sorted from blood. As for subset: CD45RA-negative fraction. These receptors were collected from a man younger than 35 in good health.

This clone showed up just a few times. The genes are TRBV6-5 and TRBJ2-3; no reliable D call. From germline, CDR1 is MNHEY and CDR2 SVGAGI. The ends were cut back, 1 base at V and 4 bases at J, with 9 bases in the middle. CDR3 length: 14 residues. CDR3 region: CASSYFASADTQYF. The CDR3 DNA reads TGTGCCAGCAGTTACTTTGCCTCGGCAGATACGCAGTATTTT.

This chain links TRBV5-1 with TRBJ2-1; TRBD2 agrees at 10 bases. Per germline, CDR1 SGHRS and CDR2 YFSETQ. There are 15 residues in the CDR3. V was clipped by 4 bases and J by 6 bases; unmatched bases: 7. The CDR3 is CASSDPSGGPNEQFF. Written as DNA, the CDR3 is TGCGCCAGCAGCGATCCTAGCGGGGGCCCCAATGAGCAGTTCTTC.

Note on this clone: One base away lies a much larger clone, so this may be a sequencing read error. The chain joins TRBV7-3 to TRBJ2-3; tentative D call: TRBD1 (7 bases). This CDR3 region has 18 residues. The V and J ends lost 0 bases and 6 bases respectively, with 22 bases between them. Germline CDR1 is SGHTA and CDR2 is FQGTGA. CDR3 nucleotide sequence: TGTGCCAGCAGCTTAACCCCCCCTAGCGAGGGGGCACGTGATACGCAGTATTTT. It codes for CASSLTPPSEGARDTQYF.

This sequence joins TRBV11-2 and TRBJ1-2, with D possibly TRBD1 on 5 matching bases. This CDR3 is built from 13 residues. Trimming took 4 bases from V and 2 from J, leaving 8 bases between them. The germline V gene encodes CDR1 SGHAT and CDR2 FQNNGV. CDR3 region: CASSWDQNYGYTF. DNA for the CDR3: TGTGCCAGCAGCTGGGACCAGAACTATGGCTACACCTTC.

This sequence joins TRBV10-1 and TRBJ1-2, with 7 bases identical to TRBD1. The ends lost 4 bases at V and 4 bases at J; junction bases unmatched: 12. This CDR3 has 16 residues. CDR1 WNHNN and CDR2 SYGVQD come from the germline V gene (reference sequence). For the CDR3, the DNA is TGCGCCAGCAGTGGTAGGAGACAGGGAGGATTCTATGGCTACACCTTC. The encoded protein is CASSGRRQGGFYGYTF.

V is TRBV10-3 and J is TRBJ2-1; 10 positions agree with TRBD2. Germline V gene sequence: CDR1 ENHRY, CDR2 SYGVKD. The length of the CDR3 is 15 residues. With V trimmed by 4 bases and J by 3 bases, 3 bases remained unmatched. The CDR3 nucleotides read TGTGCCATCAGTGCCCTAGCGGGAGTCTACAATGAGCAGTTCTTC. Its translation: CAISALAGVYNEQFF.

This sequence joins TRBV6-6 and TRBJ1-3, with TRBD1 as a possible D gene (6 bases). Germline assignment: CDR1 MNHNY and CDR2 SVGAGI (reference sequence). Trimming stripped 6 bases from V and 4 bases from J, with 13 bases between. The CDR3 length is 14 residues. CDR3 protein: CASSQTGSGNTIYF. DNA for the CDR3: TGTGCCAGCAGCCAAACAGGGTCCGGAAACACCATATATTTT.

The chain uses TRBV10-3 and TRBJ2-3, with 7 bases matching TRBD2. V lost 10 bases, J lost 0 bases, and 10 bases stayed unmatched. The CDR3 is made up of 15 amino acids. Germline V gives CDR1 ENHRY, CDR2 SYGVKD. This chain's CDR3 is CATRAGGGSTDTQYF. The DNA of the CDR3 is TGTGCCACTCGAGCGGGCGGGGGTAGCACAGATACGCAGTATTTT.